The TCR beta chain under discussion was sequenced for a study of OX40 agonist ivuxolimab in advanced cancers. Assay: immunoSEQ multiplex PCR; the TCRdb copy retains only in-frame clones and omits some. Of around 70,000 clones listed, around 87% are singletons. The sequence derives from an adult with an advanced solid tumor such as melanoma, head and neck, liver or kidney cancer. The sample in question was CD4+ or CD8+ T cells sorted from blood, obtained in a trial of the OX40 agonist ivuxolimab.

The CDR3 coding sequence is TGTGCCAGCAGTTTGGTCGGAGGGGGCAGTGAAGCTTTCTTT. Translating gives CASSLVGGGSEAFF. V gene TRBV28 combines with J gene TRBJ1-1; TRBD1 agrees at 7 bases. The V and J ends lost 3 bases and 7 bases, in that order; junction bases with no gene match: 8. Germline CDR1 reads MDHEN; CDR2 reads SYDVKM. This CDR3 has 14 amino acids.